This T cell receptor beta chain emerged from a study of blood T cell repertoires in COVID-19. Seattle participants joined during active infection and were tracked over time. CDR1 is SGHRS, CDR2 YFSETQ, per germline. The CDR3 has 13 residues. The V and J ends lost 0 bases and 6 bases respectively, with 9 bases between them. In the authors' methods: Amplifying reference gene primers gave estimates of nucleated cell counts. Only in-frame clones appear in the TCRdb table, and some are missing; sequencing was by immunoSEQ multiplex PCR. V and J calls and clone size come straight from that table; D and trimming were deduced from the DNA. The sample has 450,000 or so clones, over 85% seen once.

The sequence derives from a young man with COVID-19, enrolled during active disease. The specimen sequenced was peripheral blood. The gene calls are TRBV5-1 and TRBJ1-2; D not certain. The CDR3 nucleotides read TGCGCCAGCAGCTTGGGACCCGAGGATGGCTACACCTTC. Residues: CASSLGPEDGYTF.